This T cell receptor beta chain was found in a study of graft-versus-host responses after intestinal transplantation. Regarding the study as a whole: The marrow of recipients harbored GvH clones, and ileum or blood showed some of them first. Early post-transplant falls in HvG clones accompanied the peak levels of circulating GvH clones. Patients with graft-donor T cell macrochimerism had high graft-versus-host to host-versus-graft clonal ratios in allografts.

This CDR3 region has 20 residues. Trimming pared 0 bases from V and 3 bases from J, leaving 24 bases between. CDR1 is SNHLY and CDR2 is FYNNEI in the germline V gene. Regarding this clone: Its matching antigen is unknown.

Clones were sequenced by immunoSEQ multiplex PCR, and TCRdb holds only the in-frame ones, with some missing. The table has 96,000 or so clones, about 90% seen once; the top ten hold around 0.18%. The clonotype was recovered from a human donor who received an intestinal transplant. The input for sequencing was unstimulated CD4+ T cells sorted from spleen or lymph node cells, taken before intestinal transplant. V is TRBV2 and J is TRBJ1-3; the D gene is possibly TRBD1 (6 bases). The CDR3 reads CASSEALWAGDDFSGNTIYF. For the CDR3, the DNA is TGTGCCAGCAGTGAAGCGCTTTGGGCAGGGGATGATTTCAGTGGAAACACCATATATTTT.